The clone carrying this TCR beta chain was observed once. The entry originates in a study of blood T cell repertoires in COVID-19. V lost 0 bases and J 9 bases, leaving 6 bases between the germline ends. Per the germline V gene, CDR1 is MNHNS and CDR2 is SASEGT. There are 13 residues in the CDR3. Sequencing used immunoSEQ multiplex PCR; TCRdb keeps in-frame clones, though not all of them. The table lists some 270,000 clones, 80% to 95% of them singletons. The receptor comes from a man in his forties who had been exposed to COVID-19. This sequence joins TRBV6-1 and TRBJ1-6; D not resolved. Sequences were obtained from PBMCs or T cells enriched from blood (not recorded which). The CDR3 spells CASSEADFSPLHF. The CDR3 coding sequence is TGTGCCAGCAGTGAAGCGGACTTTTCACCCCTCCACTTT.